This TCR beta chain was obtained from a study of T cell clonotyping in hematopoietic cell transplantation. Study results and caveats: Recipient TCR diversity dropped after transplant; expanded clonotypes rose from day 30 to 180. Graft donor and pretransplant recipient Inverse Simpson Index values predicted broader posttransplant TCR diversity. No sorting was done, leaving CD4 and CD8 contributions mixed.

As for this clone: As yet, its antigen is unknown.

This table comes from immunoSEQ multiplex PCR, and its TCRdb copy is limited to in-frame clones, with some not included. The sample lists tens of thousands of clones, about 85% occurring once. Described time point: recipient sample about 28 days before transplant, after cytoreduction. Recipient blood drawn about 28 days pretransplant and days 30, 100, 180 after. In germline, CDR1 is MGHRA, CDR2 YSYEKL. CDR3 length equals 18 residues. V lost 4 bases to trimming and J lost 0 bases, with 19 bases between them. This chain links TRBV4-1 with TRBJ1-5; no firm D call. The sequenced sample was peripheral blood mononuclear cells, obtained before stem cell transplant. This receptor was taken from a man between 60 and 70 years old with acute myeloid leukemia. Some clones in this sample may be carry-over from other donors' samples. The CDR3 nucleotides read TGCGCCAGCAGCCGCGGACGGGATTCAACATATAGCAATCAGCCCCAGCATTTT. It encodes CASSRGRDSTYSNQPQHF.